The source of this T cell receptor beta chain is a study of shared T cell receptors in the human thymus. Sequencing used immunoSEQ multiplex PCR; TCRdb keeps in-frame clones, though not all of them. The sample includes some 700,000 clones, 70% to 90% of them seen just once. This sample also belongs to another study, concerning human thymus T cells. That work states: Healthy Finnish infants undergoing corrective surgery for congenital heart defects provided the donor material. Thymic tissue was derived from resections collected during corrective heart surgery. Thymic and blood repertoires seemed to show skewed V and J gene use.

The origin of this receptor is a girl under three years old with a congenital heart defect. The specimen sequenced was thymocytes.

For the CDR3, the DNA is TGTGCCAGCAGTGACCCCACCGGGACTGCCATTTTCTTC. Encoded protein: CASSDPTGTAIFF. This rearrangement joins TRBV6-1 to TRBJ2-1; a possible D gene is TRBD2 (6 bases). V dropped 3 bases and J dropped 16 bases, with 19 bases sitting between them. The CDR3 is 13 residues long. Germline V gene lookup returns CDR1 MNHNS and CDR2 SASEGT.